The entry that follows covers one T cell receptor (beta chain) sequence. Its recognized antigen is unknown. A read error may explain this, as a much larger clone is one base away. Libraries were constructed by 5' RACE. Instrument on record: Illumina HiSeq 2500. A second about 7 to 11 cycle PCR used a sample-barcoded 5' primer and a J-beta primer mix. Each TCR beta cDNA molecule received a unique molecular identifier from a template-switch 5' adaptor carrying 12 random nucleotides. Each sample yielded at least 2.5 million CDR3-containing paired-end reads. All of the RNA was converted into first-strand cDNA using the Mint cDNA synthesis kit, with a TRBC-specific oligonucleotide serving as the primer. Following uracil-DNA glycosylase treatment, all cDNA underwent a first 18-cycle PCR with the universal primers M1SS and BC2_uni_R. The study's own analysis went as follows. Each sample was normalized by randomly selecting 1 million high-quality reads, each carrying a distinct molecular identifier. Instead of being binned into consensus sequences, reads with shared molecular identifiers were discarded. CDR3 identification, clonotype clustering and error correction used MiTCR with a Q25 quality threshold and the strictest error-elimination algorithm. A nonparametric unseen species model with Euler transformation was used to estimate a lower bound on total TCR beta diversity. The public reads were reprocessed in TCRdb via fastp at Q25 and MiXCR, keeping in-frame beta chains. CDR3 protein duplicates are merged, each entry listing the most common genes and DNA. TCRdb's processing, not the authors', yielded these V and J calls. In this sample the table shows 500,000 to 700,000 distinct CDR3 sequences, around 31% of which occur a single time. The ten largest account for around 14% of the sample.

Systemically healthy Caucasian individuals from Russia, about 38 in total and aged about 6 to 95 years, were included as donors. Each donor gave about 11 milliliters of peripheral blood, drawn into EDTA-treated Vacutainer tubes. Ficoll-Paque density-gradient centrifugation was used to isolate PBMCs, with at least 7 million per sample. Trizol reagent was used to extract total RNA from PBMCs, with at least 5.5 micrograms per sample. For every donor, flow cytometry on a PBMC aliquot measured the percentage of naive CD45RAhigh/CD27high T cells. The CDR3 numbers 16 residues from cysteine through phenylalanine. The entry retains the CDR3 DNA only, 48 bases that are in frame from base 1. The germline V gene supplies CDR1 SGDLS and CDR2 YYNGEE. This sample is drawn from a study of blood T cells in healthy people across ages (dated by TCRdb to the mid-2010s). Looking at the study overall: In model experiments, template switching captured about one uniquely barcoded TCR beta cDNA molecule for every two T cells. The study measured age-related changes in TCR beta repertoire diversity using deep sequencing normalized with unique cDNA molecular identifiers. The donors were split into four age groups: young (average roughly 15 years), middle-aged (39), aged (roughly 65) and long-lived (roughly 80). To avoid experimental bias, donors of different ages were spread randomly across the sequencing lanes. Using the same blood draw, the study looked at two additional independent replicas of 1 million unique cDNA reads for two donors, one aged 18 to 29 and the other aged 80 or older.

Overall results and qualifications from the work: Estimates of total diversity from one million sequenced T cells were regarded as lower bounds and underestimates. Since profiling was done on bulk unsorted PBMCs, naive and antigen-experienced compartments could not be conclusively compared. Because the CMV infection status of the donors was unknown, age-related changes in expanded clonotypes may potentially have been confounded. Compared with the aged group, the long-lived group had more naive CD4+ T cells, fewer expanded clones and increased TCR diversity, suggesting age selection. A strong correlation was found between observed TCR beta diversity and the percentage of naive T cells measured by flow cytometry. Observed TCR beta diversity per million T cells fell roughly linearly with age, and a significant reduction was already apparent by age around 44.

Sequencing used blood. The receptor comes from a woman aged 80 or older in good health. The receptor chain draws on TRBV9 and TRBJ2-1; the D gene is possibly TRBD1 or TRBD2, each agreeing over 6 bases. The nucleotide sequence is TGTGCCAGCAGCGTAGCCCCCTCCGGGGGCAGGGACGAGCAGGACTTC. Translation gives CASSVAPSGGRDEQDF.